A selection of T cell receptor beta chains follows, all from one sample in a study of cytomegalovirus exposure and HLA in healthy donors. TCRdb's table, derived via immunoSEQ multiplex PCR, lists solely in-frame clones and lacks some. The sample totals fewer than 85,000 clones. The material sequenced was PBMCs. The receptors here all came from a woman in her thirties or forties in good health and CMV-seropositive. Both conserved end residues are part of each CDR3. The order of the fields is CDR3 length, D gene, J gene, V gene, CDR3 protein, CDR3 DNA. D genes are given only for firm matches.

CDR3 length: 14; D gene: NA; J gene: TRBJ2-3; V gene: TRBV11-2; CDR3 protein: CASRREFSTDTQYF; CDR3 DNA: TGTGCCAGCAGACGGGAGTTTAGCACAGATACGCAGTATTTT
CDR3 length: 15; D gene: TRBD2; J gene: TRBJ2-7; V gene: TRBV5-5; CDR3 protein: CASSPLGGGSYEQYF; CDR3 DNA: TGTGCCAGCAGCCCCCTTGGCGGGGGGTCCTACGAGCAGTACTTC
CDR3 length: 16; D gene: TRBD1; J gene: TRBJ2-1; V gene: TRBV5-6; CDR3 protein: CASSFFRTGNYNEQFF; CDR3 DNA: TGTGCCAGCAGCTTTTTCCGGACAGGGAACTACAATGAGCAGTTCTTC
CDR3 length: 14; D gene: NA; J gene: TRBJ1-5; V gene: TRBV2; CDR3 protein: CASSVAGSNQPQHF; CDR3 DNA: TGTGCCAGCAGTGTCGCAGGGAGCAATCAGCCCCAGCATTTT
CDR3 length: 12; D gene: NA; J gene: TRBJ2-7; V gene: TRBV27; CDR3 protein: CASRDYSYEQYF; CDR3 DNA: TGTGCCAGCAGAGACTACAGCTACGAGCAGTACTTC
CDR3 length: 12; D gene: NA; J gene: TRBJ2-3; V gene: TRBV7-9; CDR3 protein: CASSFAGDTQYF; CDR3 DNA: TGTGCCAGCAGCTTCGCAGGGGATACGCAGTATTTT
CDR3 length: 14; D gene: TRBD2; J gene: TRBJ2-3; V gene: TRBV29-1; CDR3 protein: CSASGTISTDTQYF; CDR3 DNA: TGCAGCGCCTCAGGGACTATTAGCACAGATACGCAGTATTTT
CDR3 length: 14; D gene: NA; J gene: TRBJ1-2; V gene: TRBV18; CDR3 protein: CASSRGDRIHGYTF; CDR3 DNA: TGTGCCAGCTCCCGAGGAGACAGGATTCATGGCTACACCTTC
CDR3 length: 15; D gene: TRBD2; J gene: TRBJ2-5; V gene: TRBV5-1; CDR3 protein: CASSLIRGGQETQYF; CDR3 DNA: TGCGCCAGCAGCTTGATAAGGGGAGGGCAAGAGACCCAGTACTTC
CDR3 length: 15; D gene: NA; J gene: TRBJ2-1; V gene: TRBV2; CDR3 protein: CASISGTGSYNEQFF; CDR3 DNA: TGTGCCAGCATTTCCGGGACTGGCTCCTACAATGAGCAGTTCTTC